A selection of T cell receptor beta chains follows, all from one sample in a study of tumor-infiltrating lymphocytes in localized non-small cell lung cancer. Only in-frame clones appear in the TCRdb table, and some are missing; sequencing was by immunoSEQ multiplex PCR. The sample consists of thousands of clones, approximately 79% of them appearing once. The sequenced sample consisted of uninvolved lung tissue not adjacent to the tumor. Source of these receptors: a human donor with non-small cell lung cancer. Both conserved end residues are part of each CDR3. The D gene is left open where the match is weak. Expanded clones get a size class; other rows say once, few or many, or leave the size out.

size: -; J: TRBJ2-7; V: TRBV30; D: -; CDR3: CAWSGSGRGEQYF; DNA: TGTGCCTGGAGTGGGTCGGGTAGGGGCGAGCAGTACTTC
size: -; J: TRBJ1-2; V: TRBV5-1; D: TRBD1; CDR3: CASSSTGTGDNYGYTF; DNA: TGCGCCAGCAGCTCGACCGGGACAGGGGATAACTATGGCTACACCTTC
size: -; J: TRBJ1-4; V: TRBV10-3; D: TRBD1; CDR3: CAIRPGTGVNEKLFF; DNA: TGTGCCATCAGACCTGGGACAGGGGTTAATGAAAAACTGTTTTTT
size: -; J: TRBJ2-7; V: TRBV11-2; D: TRBD1; CDR3: CASSLTQSGQGIYEQYF; DNA: TGTGCCAGCAGCTTAACCCAATCGGGACAGGGAATCTACGAGCAGTACTTC
size: -; J: TRBJ2-5; V: TRBV7-2; D: -; CDR3: CASSLVDQETQYF; DNA: TGTGCCAGCAGCTTAGTTGACCAAGAGACCCAGTACTTC
size: few; J: TRBJ2-7; V: TRBV7-9; D: TRBD1; CDR3: CASRLGQGANEQYF; DNA: TGTGCCAGCAGACTGGGACAGGGGGCCAACGAGCAGTACTTC
size: -; J: TRBJ2-1; V: TRBV6-1; D: TRBD2; CDR3: CASRLAGDSYNEQFF; DNA: TGTGCCAGCCGGCTAGCGGGGGATTCCTACAATGAGCAGTTCTTC
size: -; J: TRBJ1-1; V: TRBV28; D: -; CDR3: CASSLGGRRSEAFF; DNA: TGTGCCAGCAGTTTGGGAGGGAGGCGTTCTGAAGCTTTCTTT
size: -; J: TRBJ1-1; V: TRBV5-1; D: -; CDR3: CASSLWGPPNTEAFF; DNA: TGCGCCAGCAGCTTGTGGGGGCCACCGAACACTGAAGCTTTCTTT
size: -; J: TRBJ2-7; V: TRBV5-6; D: -; CDR3: CASSSIRDNSYEQYF; DNA: TGTGCCAGCAGCTCGATCCGGGACAACTCCTACGAGCAGTACTTC
size: -; J: TRBJ1-5; V: TRBV6-6; D: TRBD1; CDR3: CASSYFGTGNQPQHF; DNA: TGTGCCAGCAGTTACTTCGGGACAGGGAACCAGCCCCAGCATTTT
size: -; J: TRBJ1-1; V: TRBV5-6; D: -; CDR3: CASTPRGQGRTEAFF; DNA: TGTGCCAGCACCCCCCGGGGGCAGGGGAGGACTGAAGCTTTCTTT
size: once; J: TRBJ1-2; V: TRBV29-1; D: TRBD1; CDR3: CSCGTGNPNYGYTF; DNA: TGCAGCTGCGGGACAGGGAACCCTAACTATGGCTACACCTTC
size: -; J: TRBJ2-7; V: TRBV30; D: -; CDR3: CAWSPGPNYEQYF; DNA: TGTGCCTGGAGCCCCGGGCCTAACTACGAGCAGTACTTC
size: -; J: TRBJ1-1; V: TRBV5-1; D: TRBD1; CDR3: CASSSGTGNTEAFF; DNA: TGCGCCAGCAGCTCCGGGACAGGTAACACTGAAGCTTTCTTT
size: once; J: TRBJ2-7; V: TRBV7-2; D: -; CDR3: CASSLVGGDRIHEQYF; DNA: TGTGCCAGCAGCTTAGTAGGGGGTGACCGAATCCACGAGCAGTACTTC
size: -; J: TRBJ1-6; V: TRBV5-6; D: TRBD1; CDR3: CASSLVGGRGVANSPLHF; DNA: TGTGCCAGCAGCTTGGTTGGTGGCAGGGGGGTTGCCAATTCACCCCTCCACTTT
size: -; J: TRBJ1-1; V: TRBV14; D: TRBD1; CDR3: CASSEGQGLEAFF; DNA: TGTGCCAGCAGCGAAGGACAGGGCCTAGAAGCTTTCTTT
size: once; J: TRBJ1-1; V: TRBV10-3; D: -; CDR3: CAITNSNTEAFF; DNA: TGTGCCATCACCAACAGCAACACTGAAGCTTTCTTT
size: -; J: TRBJ1-2; V: TRBV28; D: -; CDR3: CASSELSGRVYGYTF; DNA: TGTGCCAGCAGCGAATTAAGTGGTAGGGTCTATGGCTACACCTTC
size: medium-sized; J: TRBJ2-7; V: TRBV9; D: TRBD1; CDR3: CASTPRTGGEQYF; DNA: TGTGCCAGCACCCCAAGGACAGGGGGCGAGCAGTACTTC
size: -; J: TRBJ1-1; V: TRBV5-1; D: TRBD1; CDR3: CASSTTGRETEAFF; DNA: TGCGCCAGCAGCACGACAGGGAGAGAAACTGAAGCTTTCTTT
size: once; J: TRBJ1-2; V: TRBV5-1; D: TRBD1; CDR3: CASSLVGGPDYGYTF; DNA: TGCGCCAGCAGCTTGGTAGGGGGCCCAGACTATGGCTACACCTTC
size: -; J: TRBJ2-1; V: TRBV27; D: TRBD2; CDR3: CASSLAAGGPYNEQFF; DNA: TGTGCCAGCAGTTTAGCAGCGGGGGGACCATACAATGAGCAGTTCTTC
size: -; J: TRBJ2-6; V: TRBV27; D: TRBD1; CDR3: CASSFWTGGSGANVLTF; DNA: TGTGCCAGCAGTTTCTGGACAGGGGGCTCTGGGGCCAACGTCCTGACTTTC
size: -; J: TRBJ2-1; V: TRBV10-2; D: -; CDR3: CASSPAPGGDQFF; DNA: TGCGCCAGCAGCCCTGCCCCCGGTGGGGACCAGTTCTTC
size: -; J: TRBJ2-7; V: TRBV19; D: -; CDR3: CASSDLPRDSPYEQYF; DNA: TGTGCCAGTTCCGACTTACCCCGGGACTCACCCTACGAGCAGTACTTC
size: -; J: TRBJ2-2; V: TRBV29-1; D: -; CDR3: CSVDTSNTGELFF; DNA: TGCAGCGTTGATACTTCGAACACCGGGGAGCTGTTTTTT
size: -; J: TRBJ1-1; V: TRBV7-9; D: -; CDR3: CASSFGGPTEAFF; DNA: TGTGCCAGCAGCTTTGGGGGGCCCACTGAAGCTTTCTTT
size: -; J: TRBJ1-1; V: TRBV18; D: TRBD1; CDR3: CASSFAGQGMNTEAFF; DNA: TGTGCCAGCTCATTTGCGGGACAGGGCATGAACACTGAAGCTTTCTTT
size: few; J: TRBJ2-7; V: TRBV7-9; D: TRBD2; CDR3: CASSSVGGLAGLEQYF; DNA: TGTGCCAGCAGTTCAGTCGGGGGACTAGCGGGACTCGAGCAGTACTTC
size: once; J: TRBJ1-1; V: TRBV7-4; D: -; CDR3: CASNPGEAFF; DNA: TGTGCCAGCAATCCCGGTGAAGCTTTCTTT
size: once; J: TRBJ1-2; V: TRBV6-1; D: -; CDR3: CATSGGEGQTYGYTF; DNA: TGTGCCACCAGTGGAGGGGAGGGACAAACTTATGGCTACACCTTC
size: -; J: TRBJ2-2; V: TRBV7-8; D: TRBD1; CDR3: CASSLRGQGNTGELFF; DNA: TGTGCCAGCAGCCTGAGGGGACAGGGTAACACCGGGGAGCTGTTTTTT
size: -; J: TRBJ2-3; V: TRBV29-1; D: TRBD2; CDR3: CSVETASGGDTQYF; DNA: TGCAGCGTTGAAACGGCTAGCGGGGGGGATACGCAGTATTTT
size: -; J: TRBJ1-2; V: TRBV6-5; D: -; CDR3: CASRPTGSVKGYTF; DNA: TGTGCCAGCAGACCCACAGGGTCCGTGAAAGGCTACACCTTC
size: -; J: TRBJ1-4; V: TRBV4-2; D: -; CDR3: CASSQDGDQGSWEKLFF; DNA: TGTGCCAGCAGCCAAGATGGGGATCAGGGGTCTTGGGAAAAACTGTTTTTT
size: -; J: TRBJ2-2; V: TRBV14; D: TRBD1; CDR3: CASSQEGQGGGVGELFF; DNA: TGTGCCAGCAGCCAAGAAGGACAGGGAGGTGGTGTAGGGGAGCTGTTTTTT
size: -; J: TRBJ2-3; V: TRBV2; D: TRBD2; CDR3: CASSSLTSGVGTDTQYF; DNA: TGTGCCAGCAGCTCTCTGACTAGCGGGGTGGGCACAGATACGCAGTATTTT
size: once; J: TRBJ2-7; V: TRBV7-6; D: -; CDR3: CASSLLGGTSYEQYF; DNA: TGTGCCAGCAGCCTCCTTGGGGGGACCTCCTACGAGCAGTACTTC
size: -; J: TRBJ1-2; V: TRBV11-2; D: -; CDR3: CASSLQNYGYTF; DNA: TGTGCCAGCAGCTTGCAGAACTATGGCTACACCTTC
size: -; J: TRBJ2-2; V: TRBV28; D: TRBD2; CDR3: CASSSEGLAVNTGELFF; DNA: TGTGCCAGCAGTTCCGAGGGACTAGCGGTGAACACCGGGGAGCTGTTTTTT
size: -; J: TRBJ2-1; V: TRBV7-3; D: -; CDR3: CASSLTGRSYNEQFF; DNA: TGTGCCAGCAGCCTTACAGGGCGCTCCTACAATGAGCAGTTCTTC
size: -; J: TRBJ1-5; V: TRBV1; D: -; CDR3: CTSSQDWSDRGCIYCQPQHF; DNA: TGCACCAGCAGCCAAGATTGGTCCGACAGGGGGTGTATATATTGTCAGCCCCAGCATTTT
size: -; J: TRBJ2-7; V: TRBV10-3; D: -; CDR3: CAITPEPLSYEQYF; DNA: TGTGCCATCACCCCCGAGCCCCTATCCTACGAGCAGTACTTC
size: -; J: TRBJ1-1; V: TRBV19; D: -; CDR3: CASSMMLNTEAFF; DNA: TGTGCCAGTAGTATGATGTTAAACACTGAAGCTTTCTTT
size: -; J: TRBJ1-2; V: TRBV5-6; D: TRBD1; CDR3: CASSLVGGSGGGINYGYTF; DNA: TGTGCCAGCAGCTTGGTTGGAGGTTCAGGGGGCGGAATCAACTATGGCTACACCTTC
size: -; J: TRBJ2-7; V: TRBV18; D: TRBD1; CDR3: CASSPLDRGVYEQYF; DNA: TGTGCCAGCTCACCCTTGGACAGGGGTGTCTACGAGCAGTACTTC
size: -; J: TRBJ1-2; V: TRBV6-5; D: -; CDR3: CASSQAGLGYGYTF; DNA: TGTGCCAGCAGTCAAGCAGGGCTCGGCTATGGCTACACCTTC
size: -; J: TRBJ2-7; V: TRBV4-2; D: -; CDR3: CASSQGLATSYEQYF; DNA: TGTGCCAGCAGCCAAGGGCTAGCGACCTCCTACGAGCAGTACTTC
size: large; J: TRBJ2-7; V: TRBV5-8; D: -; CDR3: CASSLGTGVWEQYF; DNA: TGTGCCAGCAGCCTAGGGACGGGGGTCTGGGAGCAGTACTTC
size: -; J: TRBJ1-5; V: TRBV30; D: -; CDR3: CAYDLQRGQPQHF; DNA: TGTGCCTACGACCTACAAAGGGGTCAGCCCCAGCATTTT
size: -; J: TRBJ1-1; V: TRBV19; D: -; CDR3: CASSVRQANTEAFF; DNA: TGTGCCAGTAGCGTCCGACAGGCGAACACTGAAGCTTTCTTT